The source of this TCR beta chain is a study of STAT5B mutations in CD4+ large granular lymphocyte leukemia. General study findings and limits: No patients shared main leukemic clonotypes, though less than 30% appeared at low frequency elsewhere.

A note on this clone: What it recognizes is unknown.

Using immunoSEQ multiplex PCR, the repertoire was profiled, and TCRdb retains in-frame clones only, with some absent. The sample consists of 32,000 or so clones, 79% of them appearing once. Unmatched junction bases numbered 1, after V lost 5 bases and J lost 0 bases. Germline V lookup: CDR1 SGHTA, CDR2 FQGNSA. The CDR3 runs to 14 residues. The rearrangement joins TRBV7-2 to TRBJ1-3; the match to TRBD1 covers 7 bases. The sequenced sample was CD4+ T cells from blood buffy coats. The sequence was collected from a human donor in good health. This CDR3 is CASSGTVSGNTIYF. DNA of the CDR3: TGTGCCAGCAGCGGGACAGTCTCTGGAAACACCATATATTTT.